What follows are 24 T cell receptor beta chains derived from one specimen sequenced in a study of T cell repertoires in cytomegalovirus infection. MiXCR was run by TCRdb on the reads, yielding one entry per CDR3 protein. The sample shows a few hundred thousand distinct CDR3 sequences, approximately 14% of them seen only once. Sequenced sample: PBMCs. The receptors derive from a human donor in good health (CMV status not recorded). Some clones in this sample may be carry-over from other donors' samples.

The DNA of the CDR3 is TGCAGCGTTGCAACACTAGTGAGAACCGGGGAGCTGTTTTTT. Protein: CSVATLVRTGELFF. The chain is built from TRBV29-1 and TRBJ2-2; tentatively, D is TRBD2 (5 bases). The CDR3 runs 14 residues. Germline CDR1 reads SQVTM; CDR2 reads ANQGSEA. Trimming took 4 bases from V and 5 from J, leaving 14 bases between them.

This clonotype was counted between two and nine times. This rearrangement joins TRBV29-1 to TRBJ2-1; tentatively, D is TRBD1 or TRBD2 (5 bases each). The CDR3 covers 14 residues. CDR1 SQVTM and CDR2 ANQGSEA come from the germline V gene. The germline V and J ends were trimmed by 6 bases and 2 bases, with 14 bases remaining between them. The CDR3 bases are TGCAGCGTCAGGACTCGAGGGGCCTACAATGAGCAGTTCTTC. Its translation is CSVRTRGAYNEQFF.

This clonotype was picked up many times. The gene calls are TRBV12-3 or TRBV12-4 and TRBJ1-4, with 7 bases matching TRBD1. This CDR3 has 16 residues. Unmatched junction bases numbered 10, after V lost 5 bases and J lost 4 bases. The CDR3 sequence is CASSRATGDGNEKLFF. DNA for the CDR3: TGTGCCAGCAGTCGGGCTACAGGGGACGGTAATGAAAAACTGTTTTTT.

The chain employs TRBV12-3 or TRBV12-4 and TRBJ1-2, with D possibly TRBD1 on 6 matching bases. V was shortened by 10 bases and J by 7 bases, with 19 bases between the two germline ends. The CDR3 runs to 13 residues. CDR3 coding DNA: TGTGCCACCAGACCCTCAGGGGTGCCTGGCTACACCTTC. Translated, it gives CATRPSGVPGYTF.

This clonotype appeared many times. The rearrangement links TRBV12-3 or TRBV12-4 to TRBJ2-1; possibly TRBD1 for D (5 bases). The V gene lost 5 bases and the J gene lost 4 bases, with 18 bases spanning the gap. The CDR3 length is 16 residues. CDR3 protein: CASSPETVPTYNEQFF. The DNA for the CDR3 is TGTGCCAGCAGTCCTGAGACAGTCCCCACATACAATGAGCAGTTCTTC.

This chain joins TRBV15 and TRBJ1-5; TRBD1 matches at 7 bases. J gave up 4 bases and V 4 bases, and 7 bases lay outside the gene matches. The germline V gene encodes CDR1 LNHNV and CDR2 YYDKDF (reference sequence). This CDR3 is built from 15 residues. CDR3 sequence reads: CATSTMTGTNQPQHF. CDR3 bases: TGTGCCACCAGCACAATGACAGGGACGAATCAGCCCCAGCATTTT.

This clonotype was recorded a few times. The chain carries TRBV28 and TRBJ1-6; D may be TRBD1 (5 bases). V was pared by 5 bases and J by 8 bases, with 16 bases between. This CDR3 comprises 15 residues. Germline CDR1 reads MDHEN; CDR2 reads SYDVKM. The CDR3 loop reads CASSVRDGNHSPLHF. CDR3 coding DNA: TGTGCCAGCAGTGTCCGGGACGGGAACCATTCACCCCTCCACTTT.

The chain has TRBV20-1 and TRBJ1-1, with TRBD1 matching 8 bases. V shed 4 bases, J shed 1 base, and the junction held 11 bases outside the gene matches. The V gene's germline CDR1 is DFQATT and CDR2 SNEGSKA (reference sequence). This CDR3 has 16 amino acids. CDR3 protein: CSAKPRDRGRNTEAFF. The CDR3 DNA is TGCAGTGCTAAGCCGCGAGACAGGGGAAGGAACACTGAAGCTTTCTTT.

This clonotype occurred many times. One junction end does not reproduce the germline sequence, and a read error may be involved. This rearrangement joins TRBV7-3 to TRBJ1-2; D remains unclear. This CDR3 has 19 amino acids. The germline gives CDR1 SGHTA, CDR2 FQGTGA. The CDR3 loop reads CASNLSRPSPDQNNYGYTF. Written as DNA, the CDR3 is TGTGCCAGCAACTTATCCCGTCCCAGTCCAGATCAGAATAACTATGGCTACACCTTC.

This clonotype turned up a few times. The J gene is TRBJ1-1, the V gene TRBV6-2 or TRBV6-3, with unresolved D. The V gene lost 6 bases and the J gene lost 1 base, with 12 bases spanning the gap. Germline CDR1 is MNHEY and CDR2 is SVGEGT. This CDR3 is 14 amino acids long. CDR3 residues: CASRPASRNTEAFF. For the CDR3, the DNA is TGTGCCAGCAGACCCGCCTCAAGGAACACTGAAGCTTTCTTT.

The table lists this clonotype with a few counts. The chain uses TRBV20-1 and TRBJ2-7; tentative D call: TRBD1 (6 bases). This CDR3 spans 17 amino acids. Per the germline V gene, CDR1 is DFQATT and CDR2 is SNEGSKA (reference sequence). V was trimmed by 0 bases and J by 6 bases, leaving 24 bases between them. CDR3 coding DNA: TGCAGTGCTAGAGATGCCCTATCCACAGGGCCCACCTTCGAGCAGTACTTC. Residues: CSARDALSTGPTFEQYF.

This clonotype was seen only a few times. The rearrangement uses TRBV20-1 and TRBJ1-4; D remains ambiguous. The CDR3 runs 13 residues. From germline, CDR1 is DFQATT and CDR2 SNEGSKA (reference sequence). The V end lost 5 bases, the J end lost 7 bases, and 14 bases lay between the germline ends. This chain's CDR3 is CSAPVDPAEKLFF. CDR3 bases: TGCAGTGCTCCAGTGGACCCGGCTGAAAAACTGTTTTTT.

A word on this clonotype: This CDR3 fails to terminate in the conserved phenylalanine or tryptophan, so it likely reflects a read error. The chain employs TRBV7-9 and TRBJ1-1; 7 nucleotides align to TRBD1. This CDR3 region has 15 residues. V lost 4 bases to trimming and J lost 6 bases; unmatched junction nucleotides: 11. Germline values: CDR1 SEHNR, CDR2 FQNEAQ (reference sequence). CDR3: CASSSNRGGIAEAFY. The CDR3 coding sequence is TGTGCCAGCAGCTCGAACAGGGGAGGTATAGCTGAAGCTTTCTAT.

This clonotype was found many times. This chain connects TRBV7-2 to TRBJ2-2, with 8 bases lining up with TRBD1. The CDR3 contains 17 residues. Germline loops: CDR1 SGHTA, CDR2 FQGNSA. V lost 0 bases, J lost 4 bases, and 7 bases stayed unmatched. The CDR3 DNA sequence: TGTGCCAGCAGCTTAGCAACTACCGGGACAGGCACCGGGGAGCTGTTTTTT. It yields the protein CASSLATTGTGTGELFF.

This clonotype was found many times. The rearrangement links TRBV28 to TRBJ2-7, with TRBD1 matching over 8 bases. V shed 7 bases, J shed 2 bases, and the junction held 7 bases outside the gene matches. The CDR3 is 14 amino acids. CDR1 and CDR2 from the germline V gene are MDHEN and SYDVKM. This CDR3 reads CASIPGQVPYEQYF. In DNA form, the CDR3 reads TGTGCCAGCATCCCGGGACAGGTCCCCTACGAGCAGTACTTC.

The sample holds many counts of this clonotype. The CDR3 bases are TGTGCCAGCACTTCTGGGGCCAACGTCCTGACTTTC. Translated: CASTSGANVLTF. V is TRBV12-3 or TRBV12-4 and J is TRBJ2-6, with D hard to call. V lost 7 bases and J 1 base, leaving 2 bases between the germline ends. The CDR3 contains 12 residues.

This clonotype was seen only a few times. This chain connects TRBV3-1 to TRBJ2-7; D might be TRBD1 (6 bases). Germline CDR1 is LGHDT and CDR2 is YNNKEL (reference sequence). V was shortened by 3 bases and J by 4 bases, with 10 bases between the two germline ends. The CDR3 contains 13 residues. The CDR3 reads CASSHLGGYEQYF. The CDR3 DNA follows: TGTGCCAGCAGCCATTTAGGGGGATACGAGCAGTACTTC.

This clonotype was counted between two and nine times. V usage is TRBV7-6 and J usage is TRBJ2-7; TRBD2 aligns across 7 bases. Germline assignment: CDR1 SGHVS and CDR2 FNYEAQ. The length of the CDR3 is 14 residues. After removal of 6 bases from V and 3 bases from J, the junction contained 8 bases not matched to a gene. The CDR3 region is CASSREGAVYEQYF. The DNA of the CDR3 is TGTGCCAGCAGTAGGGAGGGAGCGGTCTACGAGCAGTACTTC.

The V gene is TRBV27, the J gene TRBJ2-7; 8 bases agree with TRBD1. Germline V gene lookup returns CDR1 MNHEY and CDR2 SMNVEV (reference sequence). The CDR3 covers 14 residues. The V and J ends lost 8 bases and 4 bases, in that order; junction bases with no gene match: 10. CDR3 protein: CASGDRGPFYEQYF. For the CDR3, the DNA is TGTGCCAGCGGAGACAGGGGCCCTTTTTACGAGCAGTACTTC.

The gene calls are TRBV9 and TRBJ1-3, with D possibly TRBD1 on 5 matching bases. The CDR3 is made up of 13 amino acids. The V end lost 4 bases, the J end lost 4 bases, and 9 bases lay between the germline ends. Germline V gene lookup returns CDR1 SGDLS and CDR2 YYNGEE. The CDR3 DNA reads TGTGCCAGCAGCCCCCGGACAGGAAACACCATATATTTT. This encodes CASSPRTGNTIYF. Together with reference TRBV9 and TRBJ1-3, the CDR3 gives the full variable domain: DSGVTQTPKHLITATGQRVTLRCSPRSGDLSVYWYQQSLDQGLQFLIQYYNGEERAKGNILERFSAQQFPDLHSELNLSSLELGDSALYFCASSPRTGNTIYFGEGSWLTVV.

In this sample, this clonotype turned up many times. The rearrangement links TRBV7-2 to TRBJ1-1; no reliable D call. This CDR3 region has 13 residues. Germline V CDR1 and CDR2: SGHTA, FQGNSA. Trimming stripped 4 bases from V and 5 bases from J, with 11 bases between. In DNA, the CDR3 is TGTGCCAGCAGCTCCCGGGCTAGGACTGAAGCTTTCTTT. Encoded protein: CASSSRARTEAFF.

In its sample, this clonotype was seen a few times. The V gene is TRBV28, the J gene TRBJ1-5; TRBD1 aligns across 11 bases. The length of the CDR3 is 14 residues. The trim removed 5 bases at V and 6 bases at J, leaving 3 bases unmatched. CDR1 is MDHEN, CDR2 SYDVKM, per germline. The CDR3, as DNA: TGTGCCAGCAGTACGGACAGGGGGCGTCAGCCCCAGCATTTT. Its protein product is CASSTDRGRQPQHF.

This clonotype was counted ten times or more. The CDR3: CATPSGRAAGELFF. For the CDR3, the DNA is TGTGCCACGCCTAGCGGGAGGGCCGCCGGGGAGCTGTTTTTT. The chain joins TRBV19 to TRBJ2-2; 12 nucleotides align to TRBD2. The germline V gene has CDR1 LNHDA and CDR2 SQIVND (reference sequence). V lost 10 bases, J lost 6 bases, and 6 bases stayed unmatched. The CDR3 spans 14 residues.

The chain recombines TRBV6-5 with TRBJ2-1; 13 positions match TRBD2. Germline V gene data show CDR1 as MNHEY and CDR2 as SVGAGI. CDR3 length: 15 amino acids. The ends lost 6 bases at V and 7 bases at J; junction bases unmatched: 6. This CDR3 reads CASSQLAGGPNEQFF. CDR3 in DNA: TGTGCCAGCAGCCAACTAGCGGGAGGGCCTAATGAGCAGTTCTTC.